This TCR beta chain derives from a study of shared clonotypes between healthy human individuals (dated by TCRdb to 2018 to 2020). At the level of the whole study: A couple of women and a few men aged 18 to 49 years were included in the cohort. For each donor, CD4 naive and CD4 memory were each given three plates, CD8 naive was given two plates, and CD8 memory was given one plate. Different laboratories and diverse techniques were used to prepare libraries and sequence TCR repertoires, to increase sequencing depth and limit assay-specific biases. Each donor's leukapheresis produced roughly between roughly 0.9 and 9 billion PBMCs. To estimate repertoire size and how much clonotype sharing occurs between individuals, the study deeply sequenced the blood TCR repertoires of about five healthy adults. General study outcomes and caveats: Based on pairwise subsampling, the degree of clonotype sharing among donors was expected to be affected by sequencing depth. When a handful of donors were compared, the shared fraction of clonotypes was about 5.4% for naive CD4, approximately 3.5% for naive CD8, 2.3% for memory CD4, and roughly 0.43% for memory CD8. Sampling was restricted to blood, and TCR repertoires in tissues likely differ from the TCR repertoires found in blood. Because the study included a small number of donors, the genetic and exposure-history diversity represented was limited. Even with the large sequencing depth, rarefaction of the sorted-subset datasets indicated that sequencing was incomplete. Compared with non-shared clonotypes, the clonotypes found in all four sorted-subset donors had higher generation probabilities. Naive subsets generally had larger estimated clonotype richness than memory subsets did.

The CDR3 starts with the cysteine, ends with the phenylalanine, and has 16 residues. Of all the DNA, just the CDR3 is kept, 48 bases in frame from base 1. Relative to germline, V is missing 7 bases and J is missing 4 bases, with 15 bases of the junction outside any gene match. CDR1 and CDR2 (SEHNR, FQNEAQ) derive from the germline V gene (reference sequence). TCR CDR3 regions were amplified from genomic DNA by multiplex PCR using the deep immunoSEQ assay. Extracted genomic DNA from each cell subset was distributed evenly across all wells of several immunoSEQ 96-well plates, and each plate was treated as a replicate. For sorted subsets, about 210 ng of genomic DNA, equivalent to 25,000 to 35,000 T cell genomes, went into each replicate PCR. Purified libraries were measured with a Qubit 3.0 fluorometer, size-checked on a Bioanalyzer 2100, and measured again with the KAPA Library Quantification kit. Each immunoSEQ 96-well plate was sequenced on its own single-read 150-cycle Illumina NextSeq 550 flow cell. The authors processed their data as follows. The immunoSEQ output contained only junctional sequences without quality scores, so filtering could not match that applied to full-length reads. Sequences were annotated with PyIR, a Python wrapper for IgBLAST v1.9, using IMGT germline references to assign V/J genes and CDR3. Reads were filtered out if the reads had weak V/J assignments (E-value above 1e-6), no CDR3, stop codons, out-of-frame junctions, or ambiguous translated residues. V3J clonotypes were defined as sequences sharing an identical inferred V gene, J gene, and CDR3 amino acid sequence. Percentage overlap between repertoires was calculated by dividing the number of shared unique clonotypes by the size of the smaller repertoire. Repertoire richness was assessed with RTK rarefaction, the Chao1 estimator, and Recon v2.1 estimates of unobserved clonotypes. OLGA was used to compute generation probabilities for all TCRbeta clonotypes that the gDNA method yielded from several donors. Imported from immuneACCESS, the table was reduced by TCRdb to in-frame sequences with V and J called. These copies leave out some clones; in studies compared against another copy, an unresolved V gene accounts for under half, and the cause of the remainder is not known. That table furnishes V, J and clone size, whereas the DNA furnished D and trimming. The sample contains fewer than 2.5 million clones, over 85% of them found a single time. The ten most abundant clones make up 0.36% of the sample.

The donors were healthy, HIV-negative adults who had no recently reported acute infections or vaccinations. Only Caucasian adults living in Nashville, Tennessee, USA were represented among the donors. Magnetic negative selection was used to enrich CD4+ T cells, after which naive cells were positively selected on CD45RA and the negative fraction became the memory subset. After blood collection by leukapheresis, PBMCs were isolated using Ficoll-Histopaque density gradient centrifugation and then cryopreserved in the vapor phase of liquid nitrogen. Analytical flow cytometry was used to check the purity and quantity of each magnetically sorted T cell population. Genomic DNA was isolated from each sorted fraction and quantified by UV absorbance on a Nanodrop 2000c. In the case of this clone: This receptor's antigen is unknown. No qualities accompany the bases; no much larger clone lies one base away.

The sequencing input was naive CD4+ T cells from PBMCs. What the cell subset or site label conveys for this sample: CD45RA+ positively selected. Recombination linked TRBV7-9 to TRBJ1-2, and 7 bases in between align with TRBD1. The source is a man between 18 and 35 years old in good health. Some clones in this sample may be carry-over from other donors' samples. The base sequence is TGTGCCAGCATTCCATACCCCGCAGGGGGGGTCTATGGCTACACCTTC. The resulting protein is CASIPYPAGGVYGYTF.